This entry is about one T cell receptor beta chain. Its antigen remains unidentified. Every donor was a Caucasian adult from Nashville, Tennessee. The entry originates in a study of shared clonotypes between healthy human individuals. Study observations and caveats: Rarefaction demonstrated incomplete sorted-subset sequencing despite large depth. Sample collection involved blood only; tissue repertoires are likely different. A handful of donors shared about 5% of their naive CD4 clonotypes.

The method was immunoSEQ multiplex PCR; TCRdb's version includes in-frame clones alone and lacks a portion of them. This sample yields about 2.4 million clones, of which over 85% are seen a single time; more than 0.35% belongs to the top ten. The V gene's germline CDR1 is SGHRS and CDR2 YFSETQ. There are 15 residues in the CDR3. Trimming took 2 bases from V and 4 from J, leaving 15 bases between them. The rearrangement joins TRBV5-1 to TRBJ1-1; TRBD1 is a possible D gene (5 bases). Sequencing input: naive CD4+ T cells from PBMCs. The subset is: CD45RA+ positively selected. The sequence was obtained from a man aged 18 to 30 in good health. Some clones in this sample may be carry-over from other donors' samples. The CDR3 DNA follows: TGCGCCAGCAGCTTAAAACTCGGGGGAGGCACTGAAGCTTTCTTT. Amino acids: CASSLKLGGGTEAFF.